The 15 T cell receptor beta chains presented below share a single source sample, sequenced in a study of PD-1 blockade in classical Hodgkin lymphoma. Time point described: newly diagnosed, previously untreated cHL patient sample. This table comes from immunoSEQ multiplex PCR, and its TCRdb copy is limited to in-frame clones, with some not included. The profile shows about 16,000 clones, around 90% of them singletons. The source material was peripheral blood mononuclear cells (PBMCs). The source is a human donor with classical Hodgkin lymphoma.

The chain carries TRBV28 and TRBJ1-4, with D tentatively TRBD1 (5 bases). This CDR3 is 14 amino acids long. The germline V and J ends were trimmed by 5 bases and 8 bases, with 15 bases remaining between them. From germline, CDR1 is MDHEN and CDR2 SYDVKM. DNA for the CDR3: TGTGCCAGCAGTGAGCATGCGGGGCGCGAAAAACTGTTTTTT. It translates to CASSEHAGREKLFF.

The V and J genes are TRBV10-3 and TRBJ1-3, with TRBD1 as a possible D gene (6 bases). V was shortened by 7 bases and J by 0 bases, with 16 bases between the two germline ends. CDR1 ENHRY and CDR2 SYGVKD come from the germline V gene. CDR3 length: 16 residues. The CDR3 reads CAITPTSTGSGNTIYF. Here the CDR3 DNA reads TGTGCCATCACTCCTACCTCGACAGGCTCTGGAAACACCATATATTTT.

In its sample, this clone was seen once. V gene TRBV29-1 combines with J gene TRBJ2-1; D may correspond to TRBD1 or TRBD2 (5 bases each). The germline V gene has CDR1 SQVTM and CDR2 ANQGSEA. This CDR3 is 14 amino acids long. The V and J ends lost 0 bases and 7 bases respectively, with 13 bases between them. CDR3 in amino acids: CSVEDRDVLNEQFF. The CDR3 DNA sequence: TGCAGCGTTGAAGACCGGGACGTATTGAATGAGCAGTTCTTC.

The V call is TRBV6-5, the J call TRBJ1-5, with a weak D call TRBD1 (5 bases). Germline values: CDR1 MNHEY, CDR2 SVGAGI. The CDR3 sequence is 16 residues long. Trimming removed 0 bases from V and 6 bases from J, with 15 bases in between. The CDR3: CASSYSPPGYSQPQHF. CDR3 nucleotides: TGTGCCAGCAGTTACTCGCCCCCAGGGTATAGTCAGCCCCAGCATTTT.

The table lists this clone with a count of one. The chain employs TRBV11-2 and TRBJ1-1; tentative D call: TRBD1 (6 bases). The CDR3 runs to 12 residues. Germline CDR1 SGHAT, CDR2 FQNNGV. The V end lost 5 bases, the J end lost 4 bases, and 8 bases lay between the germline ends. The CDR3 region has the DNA TGTGCCAGCAGCCCCAGGGGCACTGAAGCTTTCTTT. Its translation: CASSPRGTEAFF.

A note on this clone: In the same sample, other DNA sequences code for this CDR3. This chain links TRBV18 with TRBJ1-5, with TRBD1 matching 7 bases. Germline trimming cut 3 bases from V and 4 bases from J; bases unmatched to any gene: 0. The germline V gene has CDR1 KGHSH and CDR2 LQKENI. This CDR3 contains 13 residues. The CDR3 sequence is CASSPDRNQPQHF. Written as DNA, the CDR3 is TGTGCCAGCTCACCGGACAGGAATCAGCCCCAGCATTTT.

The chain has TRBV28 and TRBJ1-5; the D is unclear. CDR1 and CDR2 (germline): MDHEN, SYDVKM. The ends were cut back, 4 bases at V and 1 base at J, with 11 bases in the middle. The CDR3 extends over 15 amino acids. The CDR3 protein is CASSSPGWSNQPQHF. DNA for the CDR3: TGTGCCAGCAGTTCTCCGGGGTGGAGCAATCAGCCCCAGCATTTT. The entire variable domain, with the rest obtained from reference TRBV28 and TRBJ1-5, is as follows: DVKVTQSSRYLVKRTGEKVFLECVQDMDHENMFWYRQDPGLGLRLIYFSYDVKMKEKGDIPEGYSVSREKKERFSLILESASTNQTSMYLCASSSPGWSNQPQHFGDGTRLSIL.

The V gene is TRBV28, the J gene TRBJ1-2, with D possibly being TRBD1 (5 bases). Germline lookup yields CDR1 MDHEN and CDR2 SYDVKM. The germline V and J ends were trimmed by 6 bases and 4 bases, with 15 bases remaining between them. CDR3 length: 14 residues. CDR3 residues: CASSPHGTVYGYTF. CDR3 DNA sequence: TGTGCCAGCAGCCCCCACGGGACCGTCTATGGCTACACCTTC.

CDR3 in amino acids: CASSLYIATNEKLFF. The CDR3, as DNA: TGTGCCAGCAGCTTATACATTGCAACTAATGAAAAACTGTTTTTT. The chain employs TRBV7-9 and TRBJ1-4; D gene ambiguous. Germline assignment: CDR1 SEHNR and CDR2 FQNEAQ (reference sequence). The length of the CDR3 is 15 residues. Deletions cut 2 bases from V and 0 bases from J, with 7 bases between.

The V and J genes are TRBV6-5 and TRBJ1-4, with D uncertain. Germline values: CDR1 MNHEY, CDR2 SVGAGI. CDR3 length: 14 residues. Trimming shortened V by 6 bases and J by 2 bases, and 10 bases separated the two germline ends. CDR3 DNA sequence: TGTGCCAGCAGCTCTGGGGTTACTAATGAAAAACTGTTTTTT. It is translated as CASSSGVTNEKLFF.

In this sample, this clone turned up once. The CDR3 nucleotides are TGTGCCAGCAGCCTACTAGCGGGAGTGGGCAATGAGCAGTTCTTC. It yields the protein CASSLLAGVGNEQFF. The V call is TRBV6-4, the J call TRBJ2-1; the match to TRBD2 covers 11 bases. Germline V gene sequence: CDR1 MRHNA, CDR2 SNTAGT. CDR3 length: 15 amino acids. V lost 6 bases, J lost 6 bases, and 7 bases stayed unmatched.

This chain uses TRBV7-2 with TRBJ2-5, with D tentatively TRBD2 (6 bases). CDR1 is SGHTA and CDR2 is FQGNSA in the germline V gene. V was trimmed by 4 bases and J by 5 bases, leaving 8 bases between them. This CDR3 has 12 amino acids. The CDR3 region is CASSSRGETQYF. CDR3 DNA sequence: TGTGCCAGCAGCTCACGGGGGGAGACCCAGTACTTC.

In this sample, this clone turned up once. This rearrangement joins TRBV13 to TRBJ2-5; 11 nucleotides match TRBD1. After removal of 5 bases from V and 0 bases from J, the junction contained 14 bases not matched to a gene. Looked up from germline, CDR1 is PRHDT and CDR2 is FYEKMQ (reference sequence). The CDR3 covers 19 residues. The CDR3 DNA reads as TGTGCCAGCAGCCTGGACCGGGACAGGGGGATTTCCCACCAAGAGACCCAGTACTTC. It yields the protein CASSLDRDRGISHQETQYF.

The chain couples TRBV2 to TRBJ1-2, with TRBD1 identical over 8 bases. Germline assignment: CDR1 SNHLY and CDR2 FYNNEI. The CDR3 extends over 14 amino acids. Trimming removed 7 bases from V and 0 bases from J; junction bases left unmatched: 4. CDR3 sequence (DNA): TGTGCCAGCATCAGGGGGCGTACTAACTATGGCTACACCTTC. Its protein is CASIRGRTNYGYTF. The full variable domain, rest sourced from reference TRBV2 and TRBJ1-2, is EPEVTQTPSHQVTQMGQEVILRCVPISNHLYFYWYRQILGQKVEFLVSFYNNEISEKSEIFDDQFSVERPDGSNFTLKIRSTKLEDSAMYFCASIRGRTNYGYTFGSGTRLTVV.

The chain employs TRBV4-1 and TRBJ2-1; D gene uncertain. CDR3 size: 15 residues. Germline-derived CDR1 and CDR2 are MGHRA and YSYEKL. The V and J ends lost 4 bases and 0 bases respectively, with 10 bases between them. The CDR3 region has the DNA TGCGCCAGCAGCCCCCAGCGCAACTCCTACAATGAGCAGTTCTTC. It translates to CASSPQRNSYNEQFF.